Listed below are T cell receptor beta chains from one sample, sequenced in a study of OX40 agonist ivuxolimab in advanced cancers. The table came from immunoSEQ multiplex PCR; TCRdb's copy has only in-frame clones and leaves some out. The table shows roughly 20,000 clones, with around 87% occurring only once. The sample was CD4+ or CD8+ T cells sorted from blood, taken in a trial of the OX40 agonist ivuxolimab. All receptors come from an adult with an advanced solid tumor such as melanoma, head and neck, liver or kidney cancer. CDR3s include the opening cysteine and the closing phenylalanine or tryptophan. The D gene is left open where the match is weak. The listing skips clone size in some rows; elsewhere it reads once, few, many or a size class.

J gene,V gene,D gene,clone size,CDR3 protein,CDR3 DNA
TRBJ2-5,TRBV27,.,.,CASSPHWTAQETQYF,TGTGCCAGCAGTCCCCACTGGACAGCACAAGAGACCCAGTACTTC
TRBJ1-2,TRBV6-5,.,.,CASSPQGSGNYGYTF,TGTGCCAGCAGCCCCCAGGGAAGTGGTAACTATGGCTACACCTTC
TRBJ2-7,TRBV18,.,once,CASSPDREDDEQYF,TGTGCCAGCTCACCCGACAGGGAGGACGACGAGCAGTACTTC
TRBJ2-4,TRBV7-2,TRBD2,.,CASSYPSGGPQNIQYF,TGTGCCAGCAGCTACCCAAGCGGGGGGCCCCAAAACATTCAGTACTTC
TRBJ2-3,TRBV7-8,TRBD2,.,CASSATSGGRTSTDTQYF,TGTGCCAGCAGCGCTACTAGCGGGGGTCGAACTAGCACAGATACGCAGTATTTT
TRBJ2-1,TRBV12-5,.,.,CASGLVLAGEYNEQFF,TGTGCTAGTGGTTTGGTCCTGGCAGGGGAATACAATGAGCAGTTCTTC
TRBJ1-1,TRBV2,.,.,CASSDDRLNTEAFF,TGTGCCAGCAGTGACGACAGACTGAACACTGAAGCTTTCTTT
TRBJ2-5,TRBV23-1,.,.,CASSQFPGDNQETQYF,TGCGCCAGCAGTCAATTTCCAGGGGACAACCAAGAGACCCAGTACTTC
TRBJ2-1,TRBV9,TRBD1,few,CASSLGTGGNEQFF,TGTGCCAGCAGCCTCGGGACAGGGGGAAATGAGCAGTTCTTC
TRBJ1-4,TRBV11-2,TRBD1,few,CASSLERQGRLTNEKLFF,TGTGCCAGCAGCTTAGAAAGACAGGGGAGATTAACTAATGAAAAACTGTTTTTT
TRBJ2-7,TRBV7-8,TRBD2,.,CASSSPNSGAYEQYF,TGTGCCAGCAGCTCCCCCAATAGCGGGGCCTACGAGCAGTACTTC
TRBJ2-7,TRBV30,TRBD2,.,CAWNAGGGEQYF,TGTGCCTGGAACGCGGGGGGGGGAGAGCAGTACTTC
TRBJ2-5,TRBV6-1,TRBD2,.,CASSEFLAGGQETQYF,TGTGCCAGCAGTGAATTTCTAGCGGGGGGGCAAGAGACCCAGTACTTC
TRBJ1-1,TRBV7-9,.,once,CASSQTENTEAFF,TGTGCCAGCAGCCAGACCGAGAACACTGAAGCTTTCTTT
TRBJ2-4,TRBV6-6,.,.,CASSYSGDHQNIQYF,TGTGCCAGCAGTTACAGTGGGGACCACCAAAACATTCAGTACTTC
TRBJ2-7,TRBV2,TRBD2,.,CASSEERGINHEQYF,TGTGCCAGCAGTGAGGAGCGGGGGATTAACCACGAGCAGTACTTC
TRBJ1-2,TRBV2,.,.,CASTGYYGYTF,TGTGCCAGTACAGGGTACTATGGCTACACCTTC
TRBJ1-5,TRBV4-1,.,.,CASSQATGVGNQPQHF,TGCGCCAGCAGCCAAGCGACAGGCGTGGGGAATCAGCCCCAGCATTTT
TRBJ1-2,TRBV7-9,.,once,CASSLLEDLPQGNYGYTF,TGTGCCAGCAGCTTATTGGAGGACCTACCTCAGGGAAACTATGGCTACACCTTC
TRBJ2-7,TRBV19,TRBD1,.,CASSIFGTGLNEQYF,TGTGCCAGTAGTATTTTTGGGACAGGGTTGAACGAGCAGTACTTC
TRBJ2-1,TRBV6-7,TRBD1,.,CASSYSGTGTSYNEQFF,TGTGCCAGCAGTTACAGCGGGACAGGGACCTCCTACAATGAGCAGTTCTTC
TRBJ2-1,TRBV25-1,.,.,CASSEYNREVPYEQFF,TGTGCCAGCAGTGAATATAACAGGGAGGTCCCCTATGAGCAGTTCTTC
TRBJ1-1,TRBV9,.,.,CASSVSSNTEAFF,TGTGCCAGCAGCGTCTCCAGTAACACTGAAGCTTTCTTT
TRBJ1-1,TRBV5-1,TRBD1,.,CASSLAQGTRTEAFF,TGCGCCAGCAGCTTGGCACAGGGGACCAGGACTGAAGCTTTCTTT
TRBJ1-2,TRBV10-3,.,.,CAISESGPGVQGYTF,TGTGCCATCAGTGAGTCTGGACCCGGGGTACAGGGCTACACCTTC
TRBJ2-7,TRBV5-1,TRBD2,.,CASSPGTSGGYEQYF,TGCGCCAGCAGCCCGGGGACTAGCGGGGGATACGAGCAGTACTTC
TRBJ1-2,TRBV29-1,.,.,CSVLGPAEGYTF,TGCAGCGTTCTGGGACCGGCCGAAGGCTACACCTTC
TRBJ1-6,TRBV7-9,.,.,CAGSPLHF,TGTGCGGGTTCACCCCTCCACTTT
TRBJ1-3,TRBV2,TRBD1,.,CASLRDRGLSSGNTIYF,TGTGCCAGCCTCCGGGACAGGGGCCTTAGCTCTGGAAACACCATATATTTT
TRBJ2-2,TRBV5-1,.,.,CASSLLGNTGELFF,TGCGCCAGCAGCTTGTTAGGGAACACCGGGGAGCTGTTTTTT
TRBJ2-7,TRBV6-1,.,.,CATVYNSYEQYF,TGTGCCACTGTGTATAATTCCTACGAGCAGTACTTC
TRBJ2-4,TRBV5-6,.,.,CASSPSITALNIQYF,TGTGCCAGCAGCCCTAGTATCACCGCTTTAAACATTCAGTACTTC
TRBJ1-1,TRBV19,.,.,CASSIEDTEVFF,TGTGCCAGTAGTATAGAGGACACTGAAGTTTTCTTT
TRBJ1-1,TRBV25-1,.,.,CASSEYMGFNTEAFF,TGTGCCAGCAGTGAATATATGGGATTCAACACTGAAGCTTTCTTT
TRBJ1-4,TRBV4-2,TRBD1,.,CASSQGETGGEKLFF,TGTGCCAGCAGCCAAGGGGAAACAGGGGGAGAAAAACTGTTTTTT
TRBJ1-2,TRBV30,.,.,CAWSEGIRHYGYTF,TGTGCCTGGAGCGAGGGGATTAGGCACTATGGCTACACCTTC
TRBJ1-2,TRBV19,.,.,CASSIDGDIPNYGYTF,TGTGCCAGTAGTATCGATGGGGACATTCCTAACTATGGCTACACCTTC
TRBJ2-5,TRBV7-8,.,.,CASSLAIKGETQYF,TGTGCCAGCAGCTTAGCGATAAAGGGGGAGACCCAGTACTTC
TRBJ2-1,TRBV5-4,TRBD1,.,CASSLEGQGSYNEQFF,TGTGCCAGCAGCTTGGAGGGACAGGGTTCCTACAATGAGCAGTTCTTC
TRBJ2-1,TRBV5-6,TRBD2,.,CASSRVRGGGQFF,TGTGCCAGCAGCCGAGTAAGAGGCGGGGGGCAGTTCTTC
TRBJ1-3,TRBV7-3,.,.,CASSSSPPGNTIYF,TGTGCCAGCAGCTCCTCACCCCCCGGAAACACCATATATTTT
TRBJ1-4,TRBV5-1,.,.,CASSLERLNEKLFF,TGCGCCAGCAGCTTGGAACGGCTTAATGAAAAACTGTTTTTT
TRBJ2-1,TRBV9,.,.,CASSHYGGHDNEQFF,TGTGCCAGCAGCCATTATGGGGGGCACGACAATGAGCAGTTCTTC
TRBJ2-3,TRBV6-5,.,.,CASSYLGDTQYF,TGTGCCAGCAGTTACCTAGGAGATACGCAGTATTTT
TRBJ1-3,TRBV18,TRBD1,.,CASSPMDRERYF,TGTGCCAGCTCACCTATGGACAGGGAACGATATTTT
TRBJ2-7,TRBV4-3,.,.,CASSQDWETASYEQYF,TGCGCCAGCAGCCAAGATTGGGAGACAGCGTCCTACGAGCAGTACTTC
TRBJ1-1,TRBV4-2,TRBD1,.,CASSQLGTAADTEAFF,TGTGCCAGCAGCCAACTGGGGACAGCCGCCGACACTGAAGCTTTCTTT
TRBJ2-3,TRBV7-9,.,.,CASSLLTGPSTDTQYF,TGTGCCAGCAGCCTCCTGACAGGCCCTAGCACAGATACGCAGTATTTT
TRBJ1-2,TRBV5-1,TRBD1,.,CASSETQGARGYTF,TGCGCCAGCAGCGAAACTCAGGGGGCTCGGGGCTACACCTTC
TRBJ1-2,TRBV6-5,.,few,CASSYGDGYTF,TGTGCCAGCAGTTACGGTGATGGCTACACCTTC
TRBJ2-7,TRBV7-9,.,few,CASSLTYRDEQYF,TGTGCCAGCAGCTTAACCTACAGGGACGAGCAGTACTTC
TRBJ2-7,TRBV27,.,.,CASSLLGDEQYF,TGTGCCAGCAGTTTATTGGGGGACGAGCAGTACTTC
TRBJ1-2,TRBV27,.,.,CASSLKGMNYGYTF,TGTGCCAGCAGTTTAAAGGGGATGAACTATGGCTACACCTTC